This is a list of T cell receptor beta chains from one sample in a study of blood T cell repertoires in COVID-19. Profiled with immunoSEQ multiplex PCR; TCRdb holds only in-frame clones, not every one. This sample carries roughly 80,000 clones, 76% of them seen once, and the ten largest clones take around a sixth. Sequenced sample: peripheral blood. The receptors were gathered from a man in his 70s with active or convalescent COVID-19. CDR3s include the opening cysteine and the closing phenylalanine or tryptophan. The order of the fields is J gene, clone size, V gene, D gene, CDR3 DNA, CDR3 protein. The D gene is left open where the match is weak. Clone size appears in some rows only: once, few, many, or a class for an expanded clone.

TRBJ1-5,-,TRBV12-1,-,TGTGCCAGCAGACGGCCAGGGTATCAGCCCCAGCATTTT,CASRRPGYQPQHF
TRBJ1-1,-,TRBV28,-,TGTGCGTCGGACAGTTCGGCCCCGAACACTGAAGCTTTCTTT,CASDSSAPNTEAFF
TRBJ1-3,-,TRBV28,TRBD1,TGTGCCAGCAGGCCGGGACAGTTCTCTGGAAACACCATATATTTT,CASRPGQFSGNTIYF
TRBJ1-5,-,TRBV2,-,TGTGCCAGCAGTGCTAATAGCAATCAGCCCCAGCATTTT,CASSANSNQPQHF
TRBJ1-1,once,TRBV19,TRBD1,TGTGCCAGTAGTCCGGGACAGGGGATGAAAACTGAAGCTTTCTTT,CASSPGQGMKTEAFF
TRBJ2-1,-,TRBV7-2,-,TGTGCCAGCAGCCCTCCCATGGGGGGTTTACCGTTCTTC,CASSPPMGGLPFF
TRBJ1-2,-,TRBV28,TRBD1,TGTGCCAGCAGTTCCGGACAGGGATATGGCTACACCTTC,CASSSGQGYGYTF
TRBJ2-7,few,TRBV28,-,TGTGCCAGCAGTTACCCCACGGGGTCCTACGAGCAGTACTTC,CASSYPTGSYEQYF
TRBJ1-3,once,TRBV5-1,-,TGCGCCAGCAGCCTCCAGGGCTCCTCTGGAAACACCATATATTTT,CASSLQGSSGNTIYF
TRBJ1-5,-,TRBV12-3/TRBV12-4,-,TGTGCCAGCAGATACGGAGGCCAGCCCCAGCATTTT,CASRYGGQPQHF
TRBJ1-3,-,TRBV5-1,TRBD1,TGCGCCAGCAGCGAGGGACAGGGTGGAAACACCATATATTTT,CASSEGQGGNTIYF
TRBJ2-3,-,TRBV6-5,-,TGTGCCAGCAGTTACTCTTTTAGAAGCACAGATACGCAGTATTTT,CASSYSFRSTDTQYF
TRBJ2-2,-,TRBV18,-,TGTGCCAGCTCACCAGGGGGGACGAACACCGGGGAGCTGTTTTTT,CASSPGGTNTGELFF
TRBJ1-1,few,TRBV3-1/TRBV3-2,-,TGTGCCAGCCGGGAGTCAGGGCTTAGCACTGAAGCTTTCTTT,CASRESGLSTEAFF
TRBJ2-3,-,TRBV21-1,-,TGTGCCAGCAGCCCAACCGAACAGGGGGTTTCAGATACGCAGTATTTT,CASSPTEQGVSDTQYF
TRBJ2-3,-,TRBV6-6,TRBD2,TGTGCCAGCAAGACCCTAGCGGGGAGTTCCGATACGCAGTATTTT,CASKTLAGSSDTQYF
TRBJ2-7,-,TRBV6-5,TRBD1,TGTGCCAGCAGCCGGGACAGCTCAATCTCCTACGAGCAGTACTTC,CASSRDSSISYEQYF
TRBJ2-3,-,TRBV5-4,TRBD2,TGTGCCAGCAGCTTGACTAGCGGGGGGGCAGGGGAATTT,CASSLTSGGAGEF
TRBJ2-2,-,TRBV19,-,TGTGCCAGCCTGCCTCCGGGACTTAATAGGGCCGGGGAGCTGTTTTTT,CASLPPGLNRAGELFF
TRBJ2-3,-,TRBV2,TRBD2,TGTGCCAGCAGAGTTAGCGGGCAGGCCACAGATACGCAGTATTTT,CASRVSGQATDTQYF
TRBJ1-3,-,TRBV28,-,TGTGCCAGCACCGGCTCTTCGGGGGGAAACACCATATATTTT,CASTGSSGGNTIYF
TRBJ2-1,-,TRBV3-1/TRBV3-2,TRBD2,TGTGCCAGCAGCCGGGACTACTTTGACAATGAGCAGTTCTTC,CASSRDYFDNEQFF
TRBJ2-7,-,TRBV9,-,TGTGCCAGCAGCGTAGTAGGGAGCTCCTACGAGCAGTACTTC,CASSVVGSSYEQYF
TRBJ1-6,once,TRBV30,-,TGTGCCTGGAGTGTACTGAGCAATTCACCCCTCCACTTT,CAWSVLSNSPLHF
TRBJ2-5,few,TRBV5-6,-,TGTGCCAGCAGCTTGGGCAGGGTCGGGACCCAGTACTTC,CASSLGRVGTQYF
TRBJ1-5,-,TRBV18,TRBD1,TGTGCCAGCTCATATGGACAGGGTGGCAATCAGCCCCAGCATTTT,CASSYGQGGNQPQHF
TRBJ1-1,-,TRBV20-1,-,TGCAGTGCTAGTCCGGCAGGGCGGAAGAACACTGAAGCTTTCTTT,CSASPAGRKNTEAFF
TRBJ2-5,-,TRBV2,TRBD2,TGTGCCAGCAGGGCTAGCGGGGTAGAGACCCAGTACTTC,CASRASGVETQYF
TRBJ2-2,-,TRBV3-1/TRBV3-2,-,TGTGCCAGCAGCGGGCGCACAGGGATAGCCGGGGAGCTGTTTTTT,CASSGRTGIAGELFF
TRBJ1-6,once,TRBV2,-,TGTGCCAGCAGTGAAGACAGGCCGCCTAATTCACCCCTCCACTTT,CASSEDRPPNSPLHF
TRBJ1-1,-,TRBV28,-,TGTGCCAGCAGTTTAATGAGTACTGAAGCTTTCTTT,CASSLMSTEAFF
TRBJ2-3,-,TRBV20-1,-,TGCAGTGCTACCCTTGCAGATACGCAGTATTTT,CSATLADTQYF
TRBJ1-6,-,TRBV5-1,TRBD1,TGCGCCAGCAGCTTGGACAGGGGTGGGTCACCCCTCCACTTT,CASSLDRGGSPLHF
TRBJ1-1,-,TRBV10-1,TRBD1,TGCGCCAGCAGTGAGGAGTATCGCGGGGACAGGGCACCCAGGGCTTTCTTT,CASSEEYRGDRAPRAFF
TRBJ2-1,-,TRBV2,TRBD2,TGTGCCAGCATCCTAAGGTTCCGGGGGGGCCAAGATGAGCAGTTCTTC,CASILRFRGGQDEQFF
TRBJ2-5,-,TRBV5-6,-,TGTGCCAGCAACTACGGTAAACCGGGGACCCAGTACTTC,CASNYGKPGTQYF
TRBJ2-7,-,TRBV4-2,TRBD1,TGTGCCAGCAGCCAAGAGGTCGCGCGGACAGGGGATTATTACGAGCAGTACTTC,CASSQEVARTGDYYEQYF
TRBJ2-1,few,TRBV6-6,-,TGTGCCAGCAGCTCACAGGGCAATGAGCAGTTCTTC,CASSSQGNEQFF
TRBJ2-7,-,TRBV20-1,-,TGCAGTGCCATCAGGGGTTACGAGCAGTACTTC,CSAIRGYEQYF
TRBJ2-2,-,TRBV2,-,TGTGCCAGCACGGTGACTAACACCGGGGAGCTGTTTTTT,CASTVTNTGELFF
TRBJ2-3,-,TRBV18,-,TGTGCCAGCTCACCAGGTGACTCCCGAGATACGCAGTATTTT,CASSPGDSRDTQYF
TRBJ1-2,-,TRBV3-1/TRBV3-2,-,TGTGCCAGCAGCCAAGATAGCCAGGGTCGGGGCTACACCTTC,CASSQDSQGRGYTF
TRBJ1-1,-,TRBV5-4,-,TGTGCCAGCAGACCGTCTTATAGCGTGAACACTGAAGCTTTCTTT,CASRPSYSVNTEAFF
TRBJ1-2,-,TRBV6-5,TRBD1,TGTGCCAGCAGTTACCAGGGGGCTGGCTATGGCTACACCTTC,CASSYQGAGYGYTF
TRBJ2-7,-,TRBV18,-,TGTGCCAGCTCACCACAGGGGGATCTGGGTTACGAGCAGTACTTC,CASSPQGDLGYEQYF
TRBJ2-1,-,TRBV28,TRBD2,TGTGCCAGCAGTTCCCCTAGCGGGGGTGACAATGAGCAGTTCTTC,CASSSPSGGDNEQFF
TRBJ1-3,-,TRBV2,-,TGTGCCAGCAGTGTTTCTGGACTCGGAAACACCATATATTTT,CASSVSGLGNTIYF
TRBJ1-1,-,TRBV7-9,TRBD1,TGTGCCAGCAGCAGCCTCGGGGACAGCACTGAAGCTTTCTTT,CASSSLGDSTEAFF
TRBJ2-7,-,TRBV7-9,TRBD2,TGTGCCAGCAGCCCTTCTAGCGGGGGGTGGTACGAGCAGTACTTC,CASSPSSGGWYEQYF
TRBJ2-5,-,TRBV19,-,TGTGCCAGTAGTATCGGGGTTCTAAGAGAGACCCAGTACTTC,CASSIGVLRETQYF
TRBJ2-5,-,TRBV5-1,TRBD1,TGCGCCAGCAGCATGGGATCCGGGACAGCCCAAGAGACCCAGTACTTC,CASSMGSGTAQETQYF
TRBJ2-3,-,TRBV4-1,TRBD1,TGCGCCAGCAGTGAAATGGGACAGCGCACAGATACGCAGTATTTT,CASSEMGQRTDTQYF
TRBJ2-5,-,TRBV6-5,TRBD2,TGTGCCAGCCGGACTAGCGGGCAAGAGACCCAGTACTTC,CASRTSGQETQYF
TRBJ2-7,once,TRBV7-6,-,TGTGCCAGCAGCACCCGACAGGACGAGCAGTACTTC,CASSTRQDEQYF
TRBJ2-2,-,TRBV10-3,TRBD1,TGTGCCATCAGGTCCCCCGGACAGGGCACCGGGGAGCTGTTTTTT,CAIRSPGQGTGELFF
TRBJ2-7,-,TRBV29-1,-,TGCAGCGTTTCACTCCTTACCTACGAGCAGTACTTC,CSVSLLTYEQYF
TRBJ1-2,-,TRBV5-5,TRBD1,TGTGCCAGCAGCCGGCTACCCACGACAGGGCCCAACTATGGCTACACCTTC,CASSRLPTTGPNYGYTF
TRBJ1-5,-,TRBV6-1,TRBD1,TGTGCCAGCAGTGAAGTAGGACAGGGCGGCCAGCCCCAGCATTTT,CASSEVGQGGQPQHF
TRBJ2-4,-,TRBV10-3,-,TGTGCCATCAGTGAGCAAGCAACAGCCCACGGGGACATTCAGTACTTC,CAISEQATAHGDIQYF
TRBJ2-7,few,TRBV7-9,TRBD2,TGTGCCAGCAGCTCAACTAGCGGGGGGAGCTCCTACGAGCAGTACTTC,CASSSTSGGSSYEQYF